This is a list of T cell receptor beta chains from one sample in a study of blood T cell repertoires in COVID-19. Generated by immunoSEQ multiplex PCR, the TCRdb table keeps only in-frame clones and is missing some. The sample has 150,000 to 200,000 clones; about 80% are singletons. Material: peripheral blood. The receptors originated from a woman older than 75 with acute or convalescent COVID-19. The CDR3 runs from the conserved cysteine through the conserved F or W. Each record gives: clone size, J gene, V gene, CDR3 protein. Size tells how often a clone was seen (once, few, many) or the class of an expanded clone, and some rows leave it out.

clone size: NA
J gene: TRBJ2-6
V gene: TRBV18
CDR3 protein: CASSPGGQGFGGANVLTF

clone size: NA
J gene: TRBJ2-7
V gene: TRBV29-1
CDR3 protein: CSAKRGVSYEQYF

clone size: NA
J gene: TRBJ2-1
V gene: TRBV15
CDR3 protein: CATGSGRALSYNEQFF

clone size: NA
J gene: TRBJ2-3
V gene: TRBV27
CDR3 protein: CASSTLWRDRRGTDTQYF

clone size: few
J gene: TRBJ2-3
V gene: TRBV11-2
CDR3 protein: CASSLDQGLTDTQYF

clone size: once
J gene: TRBJ2-2
V gene: TRBV11-2
CDR3 protein: CASSPGEAGELFF

clone size: NA
J gene: TRBJ2-6
V gene: TRBV28
CDR3 protein: CASSFRRGKVGANVLTF

clone size: NA
J gene: TRBJ2-1
V gene: TRBV5-1
CDR3 protein: CASSRPGGSYNEQFF

clone size: few
J gene: TRBJ2-3
V gene: TRBV24-1
CDR3 protein: CATSPGGGKGTDTQYF

clone size: NA
J gene: TRBJ1-2
V gene: TRBV30
CDR3 protein: CAWSPFGTGGFGYTF

clone size: NA
J gene: TRBJ1-5
V gene: TRBV12-5
CDR3 protein: CASGFSRDRGLNQPQHF

clone size: few
J gene: TRBJ1-5
V gene: TRBV6-1
CDR3 protein: CASSEGGHQPQHF

clone size: NA
J gene: TRBJ1-2
V gene: TRBV4-3
CDR3 protein: CASSQRAGEGGSGYGYTF

clone size: NA
J gene: TRBJ2-4
V gene: TRBV4-1
CDR3 protein: CASSQDPGAGNIQYF

clone size: NA
J gene: TRBJ1-4
V gene: TRBV7-2
CDR3 protein: CASSLAPGGRTEKLFF

clone size: NA
J gene: TRBJ2-1
V gene: TRBV10-2
CDR3 protein: CASRTGTSGSAFF

clone size: once
J gene: TRBJ2-5
V gene: TRBV5-1
CDR3 protein: CASSSLINRVGETQYF

clone size: NA
J gene: TRBJ2-5
V gene: TRBV6-2/TRBV6-3
CDR3 protein: CASSSLAGGPGETQYF

clone size: NA
J gene: TRBJ2-2
V gene: TRBV27
CDR3 protein: CASSFFGQAPTGELFF

clone size: NA
J gene: TRBJ1-6
V gene: TRBV28
CDR3 protein: CASLSRGVARSPLHF

clone size: NA
J gene: TRBJ2-5
V gene: TRBV15
CDR3 protein: CATSFPTGIRTQYF

clone size: NA
J gene: TRBJ1-2
V gene: TRBV19
CDR3 protein: CASRALSYGYTF

clone size: NA
J gene: TRBJ2-7
V gene: TRBV2
CDR3 protein: CASSEAEGIYEQYF

clone size: NA
J gene: TRBJ2-7
V gene: TRBV19
CDR3 protein: CASQIPSLGRYEQYF

clone size: few
J gene: TRBJ2-1
V gene: TRBV11-2
CDR3 protein: CASSTLAGGYNEQFF

clone size: few
J gene: TRBJ1-1
V gene: TRBV19
CDR3 protein: CASSGSNYEAFF

clone size: NA
J gene: TRBJ2-3
V gene: TRBV6-4
CDR3 protein: CASSPQGANTDTQYF

clone size: NA
J gene: TRBJ1-1
V gene: TRBV10-3
CDR3 protein: CATQGSGTEAFF

clone size: NA
J gene: TRBJ1-1
V gene: TRBV9
CDR3 protein: CASSYSLNTEAFF

clone size: NA
J gene: TRBJ2-1
V gene: TRBV5-1
CDR3 protein: CASSRDGSSYNEQFF

clone size: NA
J gene: TRBJ1-1
V gene: TRBV19
CDR3 protein: CASRKRFYTEAFF

clone size: NA
J gene: TRBJ2-3
V gene: TRBV13
CDR3 protein: CASSPQGPTDTQYF

clone size: NA
J gene: TRBJ2-1
V gene: TRBV2
CDR3 protein: CASRQTSDNEQFF

clone size: NA
J gene: TRBJ1-2
V gene: TRBV11-2
CDR3 protein: CASSLLPGTGVGYTF

clone size: few
J gene: TRBJ2-1
V gene: TRBV4-3
CDR3 protein: CASSQEGSYNEQFF

clone size: NA
J gene: TRBJ1-1
V gene: TRBV18
CDR3 protein: CASTSSGSGEAFF

clone size: NA
J gene: TRBJ2-5
V gene: TRBV19
CDR3 protein: CASSTGLAGGETQYF

clone size: NA
J gene: TRBJ1-1
V gene: TRBV5-1
CDR3 protein: CASSARQGVPEAFF

clone size: NA
J gene: TRBJ2-7
V gene: TRBV3-1/TRBV3-2
CDR3 protein: CASSQDTGGEQYF

clone size: many
J gene: TRBJ1-4
V gene: TRBV3-1/TRBV3-2
CDR3 protein: CASSQGGGWHEKLFF

clone size: NA
J gene: TRBJ2-2
V gene: TRBV7-2
CDR3 protein: CASSREASNTGELFF

clone size: NA
J gene: TRBJ2-1
V gene: TRBV19
CDR3 protein: CASSRMQGNLNEQFF

clone size: NA
J gene: TRBJ2-2
V gene: TRBV6-4
CDR3 protein: CASSPSGSGTGELFF

clone size: NA
J gene: TRBJ1-1
V gene: TRBV6-1
CDR3 protein: CASSETGTGMGTEAFF

clone size: NA
J gene: TRBJ1-6
V gene: TRBV7-2
CDR3 protein: CASSFTGGNNSPLHF

clone size: NA
J gene: TRBJ2-7
V gene: TRBV3-1/TRBV3-2
CDR3 protein: CASSLESLSSTYEQYF

clone size: NA
J gene: TRBJ1-4
V gene: TRBV4-2
CDR3 protein: CASSQDAGDRGEKLFF

clone size: NA
J gene: TRBJ2-7
V gene: TRBV14
CDR3 protein: CASSSGTSLGEQYF

clone size: NA
J gene: TRBJ2-1
V gene: TRBV4-2
CDR3 protein: CASSQDPAGGVDEQFF

clone size: NA
J gene: TRBJ2-2
V gene: TRBV7-2
CDR3 protein: CASSLRAGGGTGELFF

clone size: NA
J gene: TRBJ1-4
V gene: TRBV28
CDR3 protein: CASSSRAGGREKLFF